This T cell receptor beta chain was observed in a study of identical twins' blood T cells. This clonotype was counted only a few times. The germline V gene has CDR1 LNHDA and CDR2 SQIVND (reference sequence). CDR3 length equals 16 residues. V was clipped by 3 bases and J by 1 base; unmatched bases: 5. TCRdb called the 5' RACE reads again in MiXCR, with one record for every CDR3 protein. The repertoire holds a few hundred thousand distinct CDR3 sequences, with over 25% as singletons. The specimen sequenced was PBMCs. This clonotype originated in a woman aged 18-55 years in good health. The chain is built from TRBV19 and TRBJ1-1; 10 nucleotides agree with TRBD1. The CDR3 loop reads CASSIAGTGANTEAFF. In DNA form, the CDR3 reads TGTGCCAGTAGTATCGCCGGGACAGGGGCGAACACTGAAGCTTTCTTT.